The source of this TCR beta chain is a study of cytomegalovirus exposure and HLA in healthy donors. PCR primers comprised 60 Vbeta and 13 Jbeta primers. Generated by immunoSEQ multiplex PCR, the TCRdb table keeps only in-frame clones and is missing some. The sample has 110,000 to 150,000 clones. The germline gives CDR1 SGHRS, CDR2 YFSETQ. The V end lost 7 bases, the J end lost 3 bases, and 13 bases lay between the germline ends. The length of the CDR3 is 13 residues. Points from the study as a whole: Researchers reported in a later analysis that a missense DCLRE1C variant was tied to TCR beta V- and J-gene trimming. Most TCR sequences showed up rarely, but some public TCRs showed up in many donors.

Points on this clone: No antigen is known for it.

Sequencing input: PBMCs. The chain has TRBV5-1 and TRBJ1-1; D possibly corresponds to TRBD1 (5 bases). The TCR originated in a man aged 40-50 years in good health and CMV-seronegative. CDR3 in DNA: TGCGCCAGCGCCGGGGGAGGGCACACTGAAGCTTTCTTT. It codes for CASAGGGHTEAFF. The full variable domain, in which reference TRBV5-1 and TRBJ1-1 provide the parts outside the CDR3, is KAGVTQTPRYLIKTRGQQVTLSCSPISGHRSVSWYQQTPGQGLQFLFEYFSETQRNKGNFPGRFSGRQFSNSRSEMNVSTLELGDSALYLCASAGGGHTEAFFGQGTRLTVV.